This TCR beta chain was profiled in a study of T cells after posttransplantation cyclophosphamide. Germline lookup yields CDR1 SGHVS and CDR2 FNYEAQ. The CDR3 is made up of 17 amino acids. V was clipped by 5 bases and J by 9 bases; unmatched bases: 15. Study-wide findings and caveats: Skin or GI-infiltrating T cells shared few TRB sequences with blood.

To note about this clone: The antigen is undetermined.

Profiling relied on immunoSEQ multiplex PCR, and the TCRdb table lists in-frame clones only, not all of them. Here the sample spans 45,000 to 65,000 clones, approximately 86% being singletons. This chain links TRBV7-6 with TRBJ2-1, with TRBD2 matching 11 bases. This sequence was found in a man aged 30 to 45 with a blood cancer, CMV-positive, and with a related stem cell donor. Input material: PBMCs. CDR3 loop: CASSRDGTSGSGGEQFF. The CDR3 coding sequence is TGTGCCAGCAGCCGAGACGGGACTAGCGGATCCGGGGGTGAGCAGTTCTTC.